Given below is one TCR beta chain in context. Germline loops: CDR1 SGHTS, CDR2 YDEGEE. CDR3 length equals 16 residues. Trimming shortened V by 0 bases and J by 6 bases, and 13 bases separated the two germline ends. This sample is drawn from a study of blood T cell repertoires in COVID-19. For the study at large: Researchers got acute and convalescent COVID-19 samples from the United States, Italy and Spain.

Original processing methods: Amplification of reference gene primers was used by the study to estimate nucleated cell counts. This table comes from immunoSEQ multiplex PCR, and its TCRdb copy is limited to in-frame clones, with some not included. The V and J calls and clone size were taken over from that table, and D and trimming were inferred from the DNA. The repertoire includes around 700,000 clones, more than 80% of them detected once, and roughly 0.25% sits in the top ten. J is TRBJ1-6 and V is TRBV5-8, with D possibly being TRBD1 (5 bases). The sequencing sample was made of peripheral blood. The receptor was derived from a woman aged 18-30 years with acute or convalescent COVID-19. The DNA of the CDR3 is TGTGCCAGCAGCTTGGGGTTGACAGATATTAATTCACCCCTCCACTTT. Its protein is CASSLGLTDINSPLHF. The full variable domain, with the rest looked up from reference TRBV5-8 and TRBJ1-6, is EAGVTQSPTHLIKTRGQQATLRCSPISGHTSVYWYQQALGLGLQFLLWYDEGEERNRGNFPPRFSGRQFPNYSSELNVNALELEDSALYLCASSLGLTDINSPLHFGNGTRLTVT.